A selection of T cell receptor beta chains follows, all from one sample in a study of blood T cell repertoires in COVID-19. Sequenced by immunoSEQ multiplex PCR; TCRdb stores in-frame clones only, minus some. The sample holds tens of thousands of clones, approximately 88% seen once. The specimen sequenced was peripheral blood. These receptors were taken from a man in his fifties with COVID-19, enrolled during active disease. The CDR3 runs from the conserved cysteine through the conserved F or W. D genes are given only for firm matches. Clone sizes are given selectively: once, few, many, or a class where the clone is expanded.

clone size: once; J gene: TRBJ1-2; V gene: TRBV6-6; D gene: TRBD1; CDR3 protein: CASSYIPGQNYGYTF; CDR3 DNA: TGTGCCAGCAGTTACATACCGGGACAGAACTATGGCTACACCTTC
clone size: NA; J gene: TRBJ1-1; V gene: TRBV6-5; D gene: NA; CDR3 protein: CASSLAGRTEAFF; CDR3 DNA: TGTGCCAGCAGTCTGGCGGGGAGGACTGAAGCTTTCTTT
clone size: NA; J gene: TRBJ2-1; V gene: TRBV11-2; D gene: NA; CDR3 protein: CASSSGLAEYNEQFF; CDR3 DNA: TGTGCCAGCAGCTCGGGACTCGCCGAATACAATGAGCAGTTCTTC
clone size: NA; J gene: TRBJ1-1; V gene: TRBV4-1; D gene: NA; CDR3 protein: CASSQDGVNTEAFF; CDR3 DNA: TGCGCCAGCAGCCAAGACGGGGTGAACACTGAAGCTTTCTTT
clone size: NA; J gene: TRBJ1-5; V gene: TRBV6-5; D gene: NA; CDR3 protein: CASTRSGGDQPQHF; CDR3 DNA: TGTGCCAGCACCAGATCGGGGGGGGATCAGCCCCAGCATTTT
clone size: NA; J gene: TRBJ2-1; V gene: TRBV7-2; D gene: TRBD2; CDR3 protein: CASRLAESAYNEQFF; CDR3 DNA: TGTGCCAGCAGACTAGCGGAAAGCGCCTACAATGAGCAGTTCTTC
clone size: NA; J gene: TRBJ1-5; V gene: TRBV11-2; D gene: NA; CDR3 protein: CASSSDSGVIHF; CDR3 DNA: TGTGCCAGCAGCTCCGATTCGGGGGTTATACATTTT
clone size: NA; J gene: TRBJ1-1; V gene: TRBV5-4; D gene: NA; CDR3 protein: CASSFGGAGAGTEAFF; CDR3 DNA: TGTGCCAGCAGCTTCGGGGGTGCGGGGGCTGGCACTGAAGCTTTCTTT
clone size: NA; J gene: TRBJ1-3; V gene: TRBV6-5; D gene: NA; CDR3 protein: CASSYFRGSGNTIYF; CDR3 DNA: TGTGCCAGCAGTTACTTCCGCGGGTCTGGAAACACCATATATTTT
clone size: medium-sized; J gene: TRBJ2-7; V gene: TRBV10-1; D gene: NA; CDR3 protein: CASRDSSYEQYF; CDR3 DNA: TGCGCCAGCAGGGACAGCTCCTACGAGCAGTACTTC
clone size: NA; J gene: TRBJ2-7; V gene: TRBV15; D gene: TRBD2; CDR3 protein: CATSRDTSGGFDEQYF; CDR3 DNA: TGTGCCACCAGCAGAGATACTAGCGGGGGGTTCGACGAGCAGTACTTC
clone size: NA; J gene: TRBJ2-5; V gene: TRBV24-1; D gene: NA; CDR3 protein: CATSDFGGSRETQYF; CDR3 DNA: TGTGCCACCAGTGATTTTGGAGGGAGTAGAGAGACCCAGTACTTC
clone size: few; J gene: TRBJ2-1; V gene: TRBV7-8; D gene: NA; CDR3 protein: CASSGVGAGGEQFF; CDR3 DNA: TGTGCCAGCTCAGGGGTCGGTGCCGGGGGGGAGCAGTTCTTC
clone size: NA; J gene: TRBJ1-6; V gene: TRBV9; D gene: NA; CDR3 protein: CASSVQDNSPLHF; CDR3 DNA: TGTGCCAGCAGCGTACAGGATAATTCACCCCTCCACTTT
clone size: NA; J gene: TRBJ1-6; V gene: TRBV6-6; D gene: NA; CDR3 protein: CASTQQGGTYNSPLHF; CDR3 DNA: TGTGCCAGCACCCAACAGGGCGGCACCTATAATTCACCCCTCCACTTT
clone size: NA; J gene: TRBJ1-5; V gene: TRBV12-3/TRBV12-4; D gene: NA; CDR3 protein: CASSFHTGQPQHF; CDR3 DNA: TGTGCCAGCAGTTTTCATACCGGGCAGCCCCAGCATTTT
clone size: NA; J gene: TRBJ2-5; V gene: TRBV13; D gene: NA; CDR3 protein: CASSPPWGGAEETQYF; CDR3 DNA: TGTGCCAGCAGCCCCCCCTGGGGGGGGGCCGAAGAGACCCAGTACTTC
clone size: NA; J gene: TRBJ1-5; V gene: TRBV6-1; D gene: TRBD1; CDR3 protein: CASSEQGQSIYQPQHF; CDR3 DNA: TGTGCCAGCAGCGAACAGGGACAGTCGATCTATCAGCCCCAGCATTTT
clone size: NA; J gene: TRBJ2-7; V gene: TRBV7-2; D gene: NA; CDR3 protein: CASSLGSFPSEQYF; CDR3 DNA: TGTGCCAGCAGCTTAGGTTCATTCCCGAGCGAGCAGTACTTC
clone size: NA; J gene: TRBJ2-2; V gene: TRBV7-3; D gene: NA; CDR3 protein: CASRGLNTGELFF; CDR3 DNA: TGTGCCAGCAGAGGACTGAACACCGGGGAGCTGTTTTTT
clone size: few; J gene: TRBJ2-7; V gene: TRBV29-1; D gene: TRBD2; CDR3 protein: CSVAPGLAGSEQYF; CDR3 DNA: TGCAGCGTTGCTCCGGGACTAGCGGGGTCCGAGCAGTACTTC
clone size: NA; J gene: TRBJ1-6; V gene: TRBV6-1; D gene: NA; CDR3 protein: CASSDAAVQDNSPLHF; CDR3 DNA: TGTGCCAGCAGTGACGCGGCCGTCCAAGATAATTCACCCCTCCACTTT
clone size: NA; J gene: TRBJ1-6; V gene: TRBV11-2; D gene: NA; CDR3 protein: CASSLDSQGYNSPLHF; CDR3 DNA: TGTGCCAGCAGCTTAGATAGTCAGGGATATAATTCACCCCTCCACTTT
clone size: NA; J gene: TRBJ1-4; V gene: TRBV28; D gene: NA; CDR3 protein: CASSLWRGEATNEKLFF; CDR3 DNA: TGTGCCAGCAGTTTATGGCGGGGAGAAGCAACTAATGAAAAACTGTTTTTT
clone size: NA; J gene: TRBJ1-5; V gene: TRBV6-6; D gene: NA; CDR3 protein: CASSYSSYQPQHF; CDR3 DNA: TGTGCCAGCAGTTACTCATCGTATCAGCCCCAGCATTTT
clone size: NA; J gene: TRBJ1-1; V gene: TRBV5-5; D gene: NA; CDR3 protein: CASSFPGNLNTEAFF; CDR3 DNA: TGTGCCAGCAGCTTCCCGGGGAATTTAAACACTGAAGCTTTCTTT
clone size: NA; J gene: TRBJ2-7; V gene: TRBV7-8; D gene: TRBD1; CDR3 protein: CASSGGTGSLSEQYF; CDR3 DNA: TGTGCCAGCAGCGGAGGGACAGGGTCTTTGAGCGAGCAGTACTTC
clone size: few; J gene: TRBJ1-1; V gene: TRBV18; D gene: NA; CDR3 protein: CASDRTENTEAFF; CDR3 DNA: TGTGCCAGCGATAGGACAGAGAACACTGAAGCTTTCTTT
clone size: NA; J gene: TRBJ2-7; V gene: TRBV27; D gene: TRBD1; CDR3 protein: CASSSGTGVFYEQYF; CDR3 DNA: TGTGCCAGCAGTTCAGGGACAGGGGTGTTCTACGAGCAGTACTTC
clone size: NA; J gene: TRBJ2-1; V gene: TRBV9; D gene: NA; CDR3 protein: CASSVSEVREQFF; CDR3 DNA: TGTGCCAGCAGCGTAAGCGAGGTACGAGAGCAGTTCTTC
clone size: NA; J gene: TRBJ2-7; V gene: TRBV7-9; D gene: NA; CDR3 protein: CASSPWGGVYRYEQYF; CDR3 DNA: TGTGCCAGCAGCCCTTGGGGAGGAGTTTATCGCTACGAGCAGTACTTC
clone size: NA; J gene: TRBJ1-5; V gene: TRBV2; D gene: TRBD1; CDR3 protein: CASSGTGTGNQPQHF; CDR3 DNA: TGTGCCAGCAGTGGGACCGGGACAGGCAATCAGCCCCAGCATTTT
clone size: NA; J gene: TRBJ2-4; V gene: TRBV3-1/TRBV3-2; D gene: NA; CDR3 protein: CASSQARRAKNIQYF; CDR3 DNA: TGTGCCAGCAGCCAGGCGCGGAGGGCCAAAAACATTCAGTACTTC
clone size: once; J gene: TRBJ1-6; V gene: TRBV9; D gene: NA; CDR3 protein: CASSVGRQLYNSPLHF; CDR3 DNA: TGTGCCAGCAGCGTAGGTCGACAGCTTTATAATTCACCCCTCCACTTT
clone size: NA; J gene: TRBJ1-1; V gene: TRBV10-3; D gene: NA; CDR3 protein: CAISSFQTGANTVNTEAFF; CDR3 DNA: TGTGCCATCAGCTCATTTCAGACTGGAGCTAACACTGTAAACACTGAAGCTTTCTTT
clone size: NA; J gene: TRBJ1-1; V gene: TRBV6-5; D gene: NA; CDR3 protein: CASSSTLNTEAFF; CDR3 DNA: TGTGCCAGCAGTTCTACCCTGAACACTGAAGCTTTCTTT
clone size: NA; J gene: TRBJ2-2; V gene: TRBV19; D gene: TRBD2; CDR3 protein: CASSIAGLAGVTTGELFF; CDR3 DNA: TGTGCCAGTAGTATAGCGGGACTAGCGGGGGTGACCACCGGGGAGCTGTTTTTT